The present TCR beta chain was sequenced within a study of blood T cell repertoires in COVID-19. Study background: Acute and convalescent COVID-19 samples came from the United States, Italy and Spain. From T cells, B-cell-depleted T cells, or PBMCs came the material, which was cDNA or gDNA.

Trimming removed 3 bases from V and 11 bases from J, with 10 bases in between. This CDR3 is built from 12 residues. The germline V gene has CDR1 WSHSY and CDR2 SAAADI. The table came from immunoSEQ multiplex PCR; TCRdb's copy has only in-frame clones and leaves some out. The profile covers roughly 200,000 clones, with approximately 81% appearing a single time and approximately 10% taken by the ten largest. The material sequenced was peripheral blood. This receptor was obtained from an elderly woman with COVID-19, enrolled during active disease. The chain couples TRBV10-2 to TRBJ1-4; D not certain. The CDR3 nucleotides are TGCGCCAGCAGTGAACCGGGATGGAAACTGTTTTTT. Translated, it gives CASSEPGWKLFF.